A selection of T cell receptor beta chains follows, all from one sample in a study of cytomegalovirus exposure and HLA in healthy donors. Assay: immunoSEQ multiplex PCR; the TCRdb copy retains only in-frame clones and omits some. The sample records about 270,000 clones, approximately 83% being singletons. The source material was PBMCs. Source of these receptors: a woman in her late teens or twenties in good health and CMV-seronegative. CDR3s include the opening cysteine and the closing phenylalanine or tryptophan.

v_call cdr3_aa
TRBV2 CASSDLVGLAQYF
TRBV10-1 CASSPGQGATEAFF
TRBV9 CASSVWTGQGTDTQYF
TRBV29-1 CSAEGLAVNEQFF
TRBV6-5 CASSTKRLSGEKLFF
TRBV19 CASSIDSISGANVLTF
TRBV4-3 CASSQSLNQYRNEKLFF
TRBV6-6 CASRIRLAGYNEQFF
TRBV30 CAWARGFLGTGGKREQFF
TRBV11-2 CASSPTGSNQPQHF
TRBV5-1 CASSRAAGDTDTQYF
TRBV7-7 CASSRQMNTEAFF
TRBV9 CASSVAVGLATGANVLTF
TRBV5-1 CASRKDRGQFF
TRBV18 CASSPPGRGDEQFF
TRBV7-9 CASRRDRATYEQYF
TRBV2 CASSVTGFNEKLFF
TRBV11-2 CASSLTTDTQYF
TRBV28 CASSEQRGTEAFF
TRBV9 CASSITGALNYGYTF
TRBV7-9 CASSLAQGFTEAFF
TRBV6-1 CASSGAGNTGELFF
TRBV6-5 CASRLGQRTADTQYF